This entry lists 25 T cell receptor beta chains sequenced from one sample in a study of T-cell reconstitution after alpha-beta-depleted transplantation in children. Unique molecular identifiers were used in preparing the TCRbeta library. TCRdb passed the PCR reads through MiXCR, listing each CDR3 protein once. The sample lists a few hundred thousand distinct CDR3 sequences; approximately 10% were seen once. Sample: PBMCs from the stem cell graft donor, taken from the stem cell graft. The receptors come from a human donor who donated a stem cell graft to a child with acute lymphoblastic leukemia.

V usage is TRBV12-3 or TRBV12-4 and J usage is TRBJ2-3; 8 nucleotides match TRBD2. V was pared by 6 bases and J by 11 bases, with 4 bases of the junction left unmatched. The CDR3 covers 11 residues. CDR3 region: CASRKAGEQYF. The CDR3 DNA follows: TGTGCCAGCAGAAAAGCGGGAGAGCAGTATTTT.

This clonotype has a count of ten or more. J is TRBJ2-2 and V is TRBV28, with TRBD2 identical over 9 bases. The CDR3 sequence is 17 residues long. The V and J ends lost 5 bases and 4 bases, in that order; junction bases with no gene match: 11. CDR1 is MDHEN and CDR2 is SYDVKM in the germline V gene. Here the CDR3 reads CASSTRWAGGPTGELFF. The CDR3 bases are TGTGCCAGCAGTACCCGCTGGGCGGGAGGGCCCACCGGGGAGCTGTTTTTT.

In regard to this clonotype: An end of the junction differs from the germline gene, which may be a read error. The CDR3 coding sequence is TGCAGTGCTAGTCGTCTGAGCACAGATACGCACTATTTT. Encoded protein: CSASRLSTDTHYF. This sequence joins TRBV20-1 and TRBJ2-3; no definite D call. Germline CDR1 and CDR2: DFQATT and SNEGSKA (reference sequence). The CDR3 is 13 residues long.

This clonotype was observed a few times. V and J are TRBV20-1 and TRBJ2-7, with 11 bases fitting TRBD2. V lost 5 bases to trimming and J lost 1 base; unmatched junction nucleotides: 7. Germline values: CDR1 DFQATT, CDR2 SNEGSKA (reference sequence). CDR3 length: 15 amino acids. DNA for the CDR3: TGCAGTGCTGGGACTAGCGGAACTGGTTCCTACGAGCAGTACTTC. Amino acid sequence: CSAGTSGTGSYEQYF.

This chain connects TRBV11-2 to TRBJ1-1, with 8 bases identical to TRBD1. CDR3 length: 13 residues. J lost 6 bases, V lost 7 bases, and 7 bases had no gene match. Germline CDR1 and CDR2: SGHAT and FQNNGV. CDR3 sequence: CASTKTGEPEAFF. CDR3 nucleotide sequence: TGTGCCAGCACCAAGACAGGGGAACCTGAAGCTTTCTTT.

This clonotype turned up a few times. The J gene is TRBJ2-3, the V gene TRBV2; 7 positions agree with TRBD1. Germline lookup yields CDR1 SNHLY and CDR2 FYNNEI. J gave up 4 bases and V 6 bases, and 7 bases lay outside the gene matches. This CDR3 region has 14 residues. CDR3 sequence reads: CASSGDRAADTQYF. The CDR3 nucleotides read TGTGCCAGCAGCGGCGACAGGGCCGCAGATACGCAGTATTTT.

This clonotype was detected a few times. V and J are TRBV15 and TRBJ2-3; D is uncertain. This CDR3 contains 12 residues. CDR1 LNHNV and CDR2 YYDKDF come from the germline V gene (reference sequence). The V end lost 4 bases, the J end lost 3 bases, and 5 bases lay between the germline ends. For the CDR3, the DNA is TGTGCCACCAGCAAGGGAACAGATACGCAGTATTTT. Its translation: CATSKGTDTQYF.

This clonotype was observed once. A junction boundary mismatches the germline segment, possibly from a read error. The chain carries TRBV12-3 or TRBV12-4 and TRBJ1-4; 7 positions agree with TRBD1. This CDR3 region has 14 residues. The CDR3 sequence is CASSPDRWNETLFF. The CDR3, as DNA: TGTGCCAGCAGTCCGGACAGGTGGAATGAAACACTGTTTTTT.

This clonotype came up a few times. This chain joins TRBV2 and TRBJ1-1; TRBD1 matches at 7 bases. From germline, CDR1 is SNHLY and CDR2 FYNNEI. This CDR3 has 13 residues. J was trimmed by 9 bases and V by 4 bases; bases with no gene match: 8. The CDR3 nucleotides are TGTGCCAGCAGTGGGGGACAGATCGGAAAAGCTTTCTTT. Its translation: CASSGGQIGKAFF.

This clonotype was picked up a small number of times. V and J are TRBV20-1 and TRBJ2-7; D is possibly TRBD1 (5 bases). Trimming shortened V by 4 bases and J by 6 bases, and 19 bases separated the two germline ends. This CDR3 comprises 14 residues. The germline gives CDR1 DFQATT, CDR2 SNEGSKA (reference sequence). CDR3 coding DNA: TGCAGTGCTACCCGACAGCCTATCACGGTCGAGCAGTACTTC. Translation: CSATRQPITVEQYF.

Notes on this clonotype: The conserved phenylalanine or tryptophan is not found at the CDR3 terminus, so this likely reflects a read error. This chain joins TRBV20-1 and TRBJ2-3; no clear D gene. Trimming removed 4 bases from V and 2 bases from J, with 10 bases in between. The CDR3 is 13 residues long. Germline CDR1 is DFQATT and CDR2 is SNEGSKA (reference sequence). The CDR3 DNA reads TGCAGTGCTAAACCGGGTATCACAGATACGCAGTATTCT. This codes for CSAKPGITDTQYS.

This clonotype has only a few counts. CDR3 protein: CASSFKIGLKASYEQYF. The CDR3 DNA follows: TGTGCCAGCAGTTTCAAGATAGGACTAAAAGCTTCCTACGAGCAGTACTTC. The V gene is TRBV28, the J gene TRBJ2-7; TRBD2 might be the D (6 bases). In germline, CDR1 is MDHEN, CDR2 SYDVKM. The V gene lost 3 bases and the J gene lost 1 base, with 19 bases spanning the gap. The CDR3 consists of 17 residues.

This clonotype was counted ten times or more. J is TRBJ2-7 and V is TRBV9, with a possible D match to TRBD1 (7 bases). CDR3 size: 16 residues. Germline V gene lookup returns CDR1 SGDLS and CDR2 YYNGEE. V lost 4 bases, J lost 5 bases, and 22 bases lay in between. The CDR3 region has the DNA TGTGCCAGCAGCCCCGCGGGATTGACAGGGTACCACGAGCAGTACTTC. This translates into CASSPAGLTGYHEQYF. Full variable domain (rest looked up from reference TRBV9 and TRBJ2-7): DSGVTQTPKHLITATGQRVTLRCSPRSGDLSVYWYQQSLDQGLQFLIQYYNGEERAKGNILERFSAQQFPDLHSELNLSSLELGDSALYFCASSPAGLTGYHEQYFGPGTRLTVT.

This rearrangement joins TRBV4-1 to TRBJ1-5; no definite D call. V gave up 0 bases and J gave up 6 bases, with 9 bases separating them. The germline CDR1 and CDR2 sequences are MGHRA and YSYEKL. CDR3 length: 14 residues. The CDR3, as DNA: TGCGCCAGCAGCCAAGACCGGGTACGTCAGCCCCAGCATTTT. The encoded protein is CASSQDRVRQPQHF.

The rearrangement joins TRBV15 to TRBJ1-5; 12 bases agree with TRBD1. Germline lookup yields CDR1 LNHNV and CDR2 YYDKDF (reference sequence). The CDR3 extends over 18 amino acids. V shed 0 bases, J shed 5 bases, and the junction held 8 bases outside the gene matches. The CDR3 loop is CATSRDGWGQGADQPQHF. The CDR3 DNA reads TGTGCCACCAGCAGAGATGGGTGGGGACAGGGGGCGGATCAGCCCCAGCATTTT.

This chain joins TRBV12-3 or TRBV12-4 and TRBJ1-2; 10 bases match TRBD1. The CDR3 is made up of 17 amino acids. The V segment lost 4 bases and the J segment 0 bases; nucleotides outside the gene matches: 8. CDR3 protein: CASSSRDRGYTNYGYTF. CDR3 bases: TGTGCCAGCAGTTCCCGGGACAGGGGCTATACTAACTATGGCTACACCTTC.

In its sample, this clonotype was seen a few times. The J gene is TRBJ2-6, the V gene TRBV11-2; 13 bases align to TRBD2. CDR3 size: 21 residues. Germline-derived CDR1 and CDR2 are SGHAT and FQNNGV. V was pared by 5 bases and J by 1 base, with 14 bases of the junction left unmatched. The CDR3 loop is CASSPGLAGVGLESGANVLTF. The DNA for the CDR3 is TGTGCCAGCAGCCCTGGACTAGCGGGAGTAGGGCTTGAGTCTGGGGCCAACGTCCTGACTTTC. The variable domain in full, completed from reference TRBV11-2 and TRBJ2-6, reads EAGVAQSPRYKIIEKRQSVAFWCNPISGHATLYWYQQILGQGPKLLIQFQNNGVVDDSQLPKDRFSAERLKGVDSTLKIQPAKLEDSAVYLCASSPGLAGVGLESGANVLTFGAGSRLTVL.

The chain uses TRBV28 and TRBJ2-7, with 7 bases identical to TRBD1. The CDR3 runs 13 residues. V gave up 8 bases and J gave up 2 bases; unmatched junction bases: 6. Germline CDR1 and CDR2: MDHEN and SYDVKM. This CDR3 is CASLPGGAYEQYF. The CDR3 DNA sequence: TGTGCCAGCCTCCCAGGGGGTGCCTACGAGCAGTACTTC.

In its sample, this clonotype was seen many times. CDR3 protein: CASSLSGGNEQFF. CDR3 DNA: TGTGCCAGCAGCTTATCTGGGGGTAATGAGCAGTTCTTC. V gene TRBV7-8 combines with J gene TRBJ2-1; D is perhaps TRBD1 or TRBD2 (5 bases each). The CDR3 length is 13 residues. Trimming removed 2 bases at V and 7 bases at J, with 9 bases between. Germline CDR1 and CDR2: SGHVS and FQNEAQ.

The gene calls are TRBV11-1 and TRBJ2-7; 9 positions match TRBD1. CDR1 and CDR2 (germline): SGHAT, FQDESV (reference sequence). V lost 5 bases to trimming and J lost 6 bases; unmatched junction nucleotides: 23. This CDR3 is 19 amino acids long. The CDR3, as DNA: TGTGCCAGCAGCCTTGCCGGGACAGGGATGTGGGGGAGGGTCCCCGAGCAGTACTTC. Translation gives CASSLAGTGMWGRVPEQYF.

The CDR3 coding sequence is TGTGCCACCAGTGATCGTAGCGGGAGCTCCTACAATGAGCAGTTCTTC. Translated, it gives CATSDRSGSSYNEQFF. The genes are TRBV24-1 and TRBJ2-1, with 9 positions matching TRBD2. Germline CDR1 reads KGHDR; CDR2 reads SFDVKD. With 3 bases clipped from V and 0 bases from J, the junction kept 2 bases outside the gene matches. The CDR3 covers 16 residues.

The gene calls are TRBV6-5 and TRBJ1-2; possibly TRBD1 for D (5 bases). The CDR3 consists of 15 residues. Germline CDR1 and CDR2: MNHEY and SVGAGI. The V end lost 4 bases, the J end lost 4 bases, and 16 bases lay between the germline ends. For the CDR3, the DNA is TGTGCCAGCAGTTTGGGGACTCAGGATCCCTATGGCTACACCTTC. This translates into CASSLGTQDPYGYTF.

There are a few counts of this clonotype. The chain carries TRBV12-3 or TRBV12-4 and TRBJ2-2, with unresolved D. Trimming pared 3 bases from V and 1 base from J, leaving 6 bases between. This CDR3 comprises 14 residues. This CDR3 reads CASSFAENTGELFF. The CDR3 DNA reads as TGTGCCAGCAGTTTTGCCGAGAACACCGGGGAGCTGTTTTTT.

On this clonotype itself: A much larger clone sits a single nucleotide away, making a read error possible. The CDR3 DNA reads TGCGCCAGCAGCTCGGGGGGTCCGGGAGAGACCCAGTACTTC. Its translation: CASSSGGPGETQYF. J is TRBJ2-5 and V is TRBV5-1; 7 bases fit TRBD2. V shed 3 bases, J shed 4 bases, and the junction held 6 bases outside the gene matches. This CDR3 is 14 amino acids long. Germline V lookup: CDR1 SGHRS, CDR2 YFSETQ.

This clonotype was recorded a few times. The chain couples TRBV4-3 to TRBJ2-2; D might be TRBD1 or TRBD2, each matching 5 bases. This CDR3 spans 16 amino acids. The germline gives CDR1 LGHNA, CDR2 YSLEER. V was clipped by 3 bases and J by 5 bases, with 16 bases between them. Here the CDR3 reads CASSHWGRVKTGELFF. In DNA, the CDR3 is TGCGCCAGCAGCCACTGGGGACGGGTGAAAACCGGGGAGCTGTTTTTT.